This TCR beta chain was obtained from a study of cytotoxic CD8 clonotypes in ibrutinib-treated CLL. For the study at large: Average yields of roughly 260,000 productive templates and 80,000 to 95,000 productive rearrangements characterized the samples.

About this clone: Its cognate antigen is unknown.

Study conclusions and caveats: Public clonotypes were uncommon and contracted or stayed stable on treatment.

Germline V gene data show CDR1 as WSHSY and CDR2 as SAAADI. This CDR3 is 13 amino acids long. V gave up 3 bases and J gave up 3 bases, with 9 bases separating them. Libraries were prepared by immunoSEQ multiplex PCR; TCRdb keeps only in-frame clonotypes and omits some of them. The top ten hold roughly 7.6% of the sample, which has about 140,000 clones, 65% to 85% seen once. The sequence derives from a human donor with chronic lymphocytic leukemia. The sequencing here drew on PBMCs, taken after 36 months of ibrutinib treatment. The gene calls are TRBV10-2 and TRBJ2-7; D is uncertain. The CDR3 nucleotides are TGCGCCAGCAGTGATGACATCAGCTACGAGCAGTACTTC. It specifies CASSDDISYEQYF.